These T cell receptor beta chains were read from a single sample in a study of control samples from healthy donors and cancer patients. The assay was immunoSEQ multiplex PCR, and TCRdb's table has in-frame clones only and misses some. The data contain about 180,000 clones, 94% of them seen just once; the ten biggest clones take up around 1.3%. Sequenced sample: blood. All receptors come from a woman aged 18-35 years in good health. Each CDR3 is given without its conserved first and last residue.

J gene: TRBJ1-3; V gene: TRBV2; CDR3 protein: ASRSEQGGNTIY
J gene: TRBJ2-5; V gene: TRBV6-5; CDR3 protein: ASTDRGRAGETQY
J gene: TRBJ1-1; V gene: TRBV29-1; CDR3 protein: SVHPGVMYTEAF
J gene: TRBJ1-4; V gene: TRBV2; CDR3 protein: ASSEALYEKLF
J gene: TRBJ1-2; V gene: TRBV18; CDR3 protein: ASSPQGDYGYT
J gene: TRBJ2-5; V gene: TRBV10-1; CDR3 protein: ASSDRDSSRTQY
J gene: TRBJ1-2; V gene: TRBV4-3; CDR3 protein: ASSQVRVDRGGGYGYT
J gene: TRBJ1-2; V gene: TRBV7-8; CDR3 protein: ASSLEIWTGGANYGYT
J gene: TRBJ1-2; V gene: TRBV10-3; CDR3 protein: AINRGGEDGYT
J gene: TRBJ2-1; V gene: TRBV3-1/TRBV3-2; CDR3 protein: ASSQTLAGDYNEQF
J gene: TRBJ2-4; V gene: TRBV19; CDR3 protein: ASSRDQGGILAKNIQY
J gene: TRBJ1-4; V gene: TRBV5-3; CDR3 protein: ARRLRGSVEKLF
J gene: TRBJ1-1; V gene: TRBV6-5; CDR3 protein: ASRTGGSMNTEAF
J gene: TRBJ2-5; V gene: TRBV7-3; CDR3 protein: ASSLYGQGAPVQETQY
J gene: TRBJ2-3; V gene: TRBV6-5; CDR3 protein: ASSYEETRDTQY
J gene: TRBJ1-1; V gene: TRBV5-1; CDR3 protein: ASSGGGGNTEAF
J gene: TRBJ2-3; V gene: TRBV19; CDR3 protein: ASSIRTGGDTQY
J gene: TRBJ1-1; V gene: TRBV10-2; CDR3 protein: ASRGLGATEAF
J gene: TRBJ2-2; V gene: TRBV4-2; CDR3 protein: ASSRTLTGELF
J gene: TRBJ1-2; V gene: TRBV28; CDR3 protein: ASSLSGGSRGYT
J gene: TRBJ2-7; V gene: TRBV5-1; CDR3 protein: ASSLGTASSYEQY
J gene: TRBJ1-2; V gene: TRBV7-2; CDR3 protein: ASSPPGAYGYT
J gene: TRBJ2-1; V gene: TRBV12-3/TRBV12-4; CDR3 protein: ASSFSNEQF
J gene: TRBJ1-4; V gene: TRBV5-5; CDR3 protein: ASGRAHNEKLF
J gene: TRBJ1-5; V gene: TRBV5-1; CDR3 protein: ASSLDSGVSGNQPQH
J gene: TRBJ1-1; V gene: TRBV7-8; CDR3 protein: ASSLEVGVGTEAF
J gene: TRBJ1-2; V gene: TRBV5-1; CDR3 protein: ASSTGTALYGYT
J gene: TRBJ1-5; V gene: TRBV4-3; CDR3 protein: ASSQDPGTGDQPQH
J gene: TRBJ1-1; V gene: TRBV28; CDR3 protein: ASSFRDEAF
J gene: TRBJ1-1; V gene: TRBV6-5; CDR3 protein: ASSYGPEAF
J gene: TRBJ2-1; V gene: TRBV6-5; CDR3 protein: ASGSGGGPYNEQF
J gene: TRBJ2-3; V gene: TRBV24-1; CDR3 protein: ATSDPDTQY
J gene: TRBJ1-2; V gene: TRBV15; CDR3 protein: ATSRRTGGAFNGYT
J gene: TRBJ2-1; V gene: TRBV6-5; CDR3 protein: ASSTLRSYNEQF
J gene: TRBJ2-3; V gene: TRBV18; CDR3 protein: ASSSGGDTQY
J gene: TRBJ1-3; V gene: TRBV7-9; CDR3 protein: ASSRMTSGNTIY
J gene: TRBJ2-3; V gene: TRBV6-5; CDR3 protein: ASRDSGTDTQY
J gene: TRBJ1-4; V gene: TRBV7-9; CDR3 protein: ASSLAGANEKLF
J gene: TRBJ2-1; V gene: TRBV5-1; CDR3 protein: ASSLDRSSYNEQF